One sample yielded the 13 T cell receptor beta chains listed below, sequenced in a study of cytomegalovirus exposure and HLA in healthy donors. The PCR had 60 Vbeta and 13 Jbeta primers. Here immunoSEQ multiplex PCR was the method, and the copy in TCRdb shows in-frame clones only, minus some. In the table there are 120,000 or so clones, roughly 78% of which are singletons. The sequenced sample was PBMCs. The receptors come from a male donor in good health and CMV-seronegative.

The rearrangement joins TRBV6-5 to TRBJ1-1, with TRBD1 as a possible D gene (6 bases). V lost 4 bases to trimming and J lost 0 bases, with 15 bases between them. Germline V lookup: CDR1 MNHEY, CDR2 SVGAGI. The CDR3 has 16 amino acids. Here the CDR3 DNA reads TGTGCCAGCAGTTTCAACAGGGCCCTCTTGAACACTGAAGCTTTCTTT. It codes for CASSFNRALLNTEAFF.

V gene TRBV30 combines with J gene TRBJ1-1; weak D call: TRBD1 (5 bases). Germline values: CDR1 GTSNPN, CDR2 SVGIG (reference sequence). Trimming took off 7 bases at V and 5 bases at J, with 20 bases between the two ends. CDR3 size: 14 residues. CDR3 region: CAFLREGPGTEAFF. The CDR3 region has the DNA TGTGCCTTCCTCCGGGAGGGACCGGGGACTGAAGCTTTCTTT.

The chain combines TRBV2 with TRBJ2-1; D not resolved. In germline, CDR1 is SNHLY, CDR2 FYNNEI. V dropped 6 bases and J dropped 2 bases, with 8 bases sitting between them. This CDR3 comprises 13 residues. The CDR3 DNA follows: TGTGCCAGCAGGCTAGGTCCCTACAATGAGCAGTTCTTC. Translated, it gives CASRLGPYNEQFF.

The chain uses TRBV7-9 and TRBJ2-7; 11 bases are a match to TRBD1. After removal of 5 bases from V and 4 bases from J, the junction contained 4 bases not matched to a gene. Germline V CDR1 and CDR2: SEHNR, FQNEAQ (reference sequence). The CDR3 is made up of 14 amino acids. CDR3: CASSAGQGGYEQYF. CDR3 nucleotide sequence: TGTGCCAGCAGCGCGGGACAGGGGGGATACGAGCAGTACTTC.

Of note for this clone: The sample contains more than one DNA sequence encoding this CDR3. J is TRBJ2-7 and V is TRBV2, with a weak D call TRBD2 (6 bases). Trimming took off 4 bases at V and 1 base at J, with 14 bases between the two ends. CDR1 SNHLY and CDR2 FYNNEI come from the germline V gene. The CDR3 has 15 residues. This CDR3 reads CASSATGGQSYEQYF. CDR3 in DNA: TGTGCCAGCAGTGCCACAGGAGGGCAATCCTACGAGCAGTACTTC.

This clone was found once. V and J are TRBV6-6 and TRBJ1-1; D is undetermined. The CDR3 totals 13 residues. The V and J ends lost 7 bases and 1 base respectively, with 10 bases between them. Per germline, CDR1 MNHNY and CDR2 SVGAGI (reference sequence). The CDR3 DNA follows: TGTGCCAGCAACAAGCCAGGGAACACTGAAGCTTTCTTT. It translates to CASNKPGNTEAFF.

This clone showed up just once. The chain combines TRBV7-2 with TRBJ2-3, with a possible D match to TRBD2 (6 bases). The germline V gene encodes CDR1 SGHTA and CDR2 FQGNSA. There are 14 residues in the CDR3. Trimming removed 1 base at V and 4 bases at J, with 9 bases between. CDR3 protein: CASSLVGGPDTQYF. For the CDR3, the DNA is TGTGCCAGCAGCTTAGTAGGAGGGCCAGATACGCAGTATTTT. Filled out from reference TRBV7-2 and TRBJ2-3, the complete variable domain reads GAGVSQSPSNKVTEKGKDVELRCDPISGHTALYWYRQSLGQGLEFLIYFQGNSAPDKSGLPSDRFSAERTGGSVSTLTIQRTQQEDSAVYLCASSLVGGPDTQYFGPGTRLTVL.

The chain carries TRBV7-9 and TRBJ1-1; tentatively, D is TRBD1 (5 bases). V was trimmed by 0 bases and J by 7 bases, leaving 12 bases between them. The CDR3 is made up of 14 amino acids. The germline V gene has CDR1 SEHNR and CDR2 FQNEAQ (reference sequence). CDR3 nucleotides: TGTGCCAGCAGCTTAGCGTCTGGGGGAGGTGAAGCTTTCTTT. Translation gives CASSLASGGGEAFF.

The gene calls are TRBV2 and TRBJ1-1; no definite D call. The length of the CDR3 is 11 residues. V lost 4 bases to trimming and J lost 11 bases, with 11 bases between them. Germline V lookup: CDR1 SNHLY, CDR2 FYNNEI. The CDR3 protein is CASSGRREAFF. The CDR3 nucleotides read TGTGCCAGCAGTGGCCGTCGGGAGGCTTTCTTT.

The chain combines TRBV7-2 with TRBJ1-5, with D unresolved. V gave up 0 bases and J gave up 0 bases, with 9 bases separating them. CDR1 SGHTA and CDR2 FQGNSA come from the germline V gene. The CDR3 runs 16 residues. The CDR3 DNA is TGTGCCAGCAGCTTAGCACGCGGTTATAGCAATCAGCCCCAGCATTTT. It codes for CASSLARGYSNQPQHF.

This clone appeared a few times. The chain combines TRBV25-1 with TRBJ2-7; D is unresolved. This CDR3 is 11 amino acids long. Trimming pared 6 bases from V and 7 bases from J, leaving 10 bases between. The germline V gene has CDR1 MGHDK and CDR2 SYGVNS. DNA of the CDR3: TGTGCCAGCAGGGTGGGCCGGGAGCAGTACTTC. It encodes CASRVGREQYF.

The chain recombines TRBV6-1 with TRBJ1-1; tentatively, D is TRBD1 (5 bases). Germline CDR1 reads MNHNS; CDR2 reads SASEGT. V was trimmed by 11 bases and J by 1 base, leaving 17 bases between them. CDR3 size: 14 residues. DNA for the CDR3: TGTGCCTCCGGCCCTAAGACAGCGAACACTGAAGCTTTCTTT. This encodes CASGPKTANTEAFF.

The CDR3 spells CASVNLGELFF. CDR3 in DNA: TGTGCCAGCGTTAATCTCGGGGAGCTGTTTTTT. V gene TRBV2 combines with J gene TRBJ2-2; D gene ambiguous. V lost 8 bases, J lost 7 bases, and 8 bases lay in between. The V gene's germline CDR1 is SNHLY and CDR2 FYNNEI. The length of the CDR3 is 11 residues.